The clone carrying this T cell receptor beta chain has only a few counts. This specimen belongs to a study of response to subunit inactivated influenza vaccine. TCRdb used MiXCR to reprocess the RT-PCR reads, holding one entry per CDR3 protein. Here the sample spans 500,000 to 600,000 distinct CDR3 sequences, around 11% being singletons. These records were also assigned to another study, of T cells expressing NK-cell markers. That work contributes: TCR beta libraries carry UMIs added by 5'RACE template switching.

This specimen was PBMCs from blood, taken on the day of vaccination. The clonotype comes from a man in his fifties or sixties who received an inactivated influenza vaccine.

CDR3 nucleotides: TGTGCCAGCAGTCAAATAGCGGGAGATACGCAGTATTTT. As protein: CASSQIAGDTQYF. The rearrangement links TRBV27 to TRBJ2-3; 7 positions match TRBD2. The V segment lost 5 bases and the J segment 5 bases; nucleotides outside the gene matches: 4. Germline CDR1 is MNHEY and CDR2 is SMNVEV (reference sequence). CDR3 length: 13 amino acids.